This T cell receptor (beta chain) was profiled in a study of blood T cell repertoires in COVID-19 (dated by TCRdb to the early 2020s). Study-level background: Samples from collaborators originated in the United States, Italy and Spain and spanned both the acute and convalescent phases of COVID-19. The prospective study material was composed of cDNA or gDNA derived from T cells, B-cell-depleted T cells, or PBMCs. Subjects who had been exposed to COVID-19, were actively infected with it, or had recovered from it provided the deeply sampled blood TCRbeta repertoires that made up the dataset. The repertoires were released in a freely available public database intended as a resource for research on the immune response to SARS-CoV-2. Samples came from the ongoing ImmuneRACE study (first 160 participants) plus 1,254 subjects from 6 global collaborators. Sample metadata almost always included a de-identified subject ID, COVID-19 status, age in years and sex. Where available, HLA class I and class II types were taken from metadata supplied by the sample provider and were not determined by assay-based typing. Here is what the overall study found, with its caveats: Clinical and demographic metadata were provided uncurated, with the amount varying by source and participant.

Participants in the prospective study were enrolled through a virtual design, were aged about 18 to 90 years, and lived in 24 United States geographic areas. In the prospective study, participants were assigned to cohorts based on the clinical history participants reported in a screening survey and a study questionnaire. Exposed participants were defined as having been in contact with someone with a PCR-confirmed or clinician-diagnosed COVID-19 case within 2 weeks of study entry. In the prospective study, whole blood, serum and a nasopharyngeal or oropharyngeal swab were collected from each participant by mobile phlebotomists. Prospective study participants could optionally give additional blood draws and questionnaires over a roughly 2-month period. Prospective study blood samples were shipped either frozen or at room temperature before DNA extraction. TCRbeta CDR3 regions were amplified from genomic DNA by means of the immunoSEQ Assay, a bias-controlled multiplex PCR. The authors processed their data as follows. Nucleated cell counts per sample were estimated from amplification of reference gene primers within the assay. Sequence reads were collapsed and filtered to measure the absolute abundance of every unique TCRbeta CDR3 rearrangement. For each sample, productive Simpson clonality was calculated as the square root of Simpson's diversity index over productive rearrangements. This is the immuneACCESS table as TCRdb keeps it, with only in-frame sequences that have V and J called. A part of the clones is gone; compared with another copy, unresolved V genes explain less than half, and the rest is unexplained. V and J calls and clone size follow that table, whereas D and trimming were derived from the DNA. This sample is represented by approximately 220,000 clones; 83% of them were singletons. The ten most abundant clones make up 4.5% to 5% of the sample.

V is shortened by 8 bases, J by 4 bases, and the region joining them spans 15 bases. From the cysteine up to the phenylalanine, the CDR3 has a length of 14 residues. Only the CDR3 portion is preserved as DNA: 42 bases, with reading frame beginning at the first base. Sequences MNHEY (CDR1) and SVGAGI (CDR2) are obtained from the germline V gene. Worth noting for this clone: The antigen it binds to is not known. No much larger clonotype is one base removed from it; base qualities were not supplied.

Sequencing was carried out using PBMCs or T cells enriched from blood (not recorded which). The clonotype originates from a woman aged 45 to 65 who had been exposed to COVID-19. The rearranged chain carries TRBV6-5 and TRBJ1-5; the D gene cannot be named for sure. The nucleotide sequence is TGTGCCAGCTGCCCCCTCGGGATTAATCAGCCCCAGCATTTT. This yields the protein CASCPLGINQPQHF.